This passage covers 32 T cell receptor beta chains from one sample sequenced in a study of blood T cell repertoires in COVID-19. Sequenced by immunoSEQ multiplex PCR; TCRdb stores in-frame clones only, minus some. This table has fewer than 400,000 clones, roughly 87% appearing once. Sequencing was done on a sample of PBMCs or T cells enriched from blood (not recorded which). These receptors were obtained from a woman under 30 who had recovered from COVID-19.

This sequence joins TRBV9 and TRBJ2-7; D not certain. Trimming took 0 bases from V and 3 from J, leaving 7 bases between them. CDR1 and CDR2 from the germline V gene are SGDLS and YYNGEE. The CDR3 length is 13 residues. The CDR3 sequence is CASSVDGSYEQYF. As DNA, the CDR3 is TGTGCCAGCAGCGTAGATGGCAGCTACGAGCAGTACTTC.

The rearrangement uses TRBV4-3 and TRBJ2-1; D ambiguous. V was pared by 4 bases and J by 3 bases, with 4 bases between. Germline V gives CDR1 LGHNA, CDR2 YSLEER. This CDR3 is built from 12 residues. CDR3 coding DNA: TGCGCCAGCAGCCTAAACTACAATGAGCAGTTCTTC. Protein: CASSLNYNEQFF.

The sample holds a few counts of this clone. The rearrangement joins TRBV6-5 to TRBJ1-1, with D possibly TRBD1 on 6 matching bases. V lost 8 bases to trimming and J lost 6 bases, with 13 bases between them. Per germline, CDR1 MNHEY and CDR2 SVGAGI. CDR3 size: 12 residues. In nucleotides, the CDR3 is TGTGCCAGCCACCGTGGGGGCGCTGAAGCTTTCTTT. Its protein product is CASHRGGAEAFF.

The V and J genes are TRBV18 and TRBJ1-3; 7 nucleotides align to TRBD1. This CDR3 has 16 residues. V lost 6 bases and J lost 4; bases outside the gene matches: 12. Germline assignment: CDR1 KGHSH and CDR2 LQKENI. CDR3 bases: TGTGCCAGCTCGCTCCAACAGGGGCTAACGGGAAACACCATATATTTT. This codes for CASSLQQGLTGNTIYF.

The V gene is TRBV2, the J gene TRBJ2-2; D uncertain. The CDR3 is 13 residues long. V was clipped by 6 bases and J by 3 bases, with 8 bases between them. CDR1 is SNHLY and CDR2 is FYNNEI in the germline V gene. In DNA form, the CDR3 reads TGTGCCAGCAGGAGAGCACACACCGGGGAGCTGTTTTTT. As protein: CASRRAHTGELFF.

This clone was counted a single time. The rearrangement joins TRBV5-8 to TRBJ1-2; D ambiguous. In germline, CDR1 is SGHTS, CDR2 YDEGEE. CDR3 length equals 12 residues. The V gene lost 5 bases and the J gene lost 8 bases, with 13 bases spanning the gap. The CDR3 protein is CASRSSGGGYTF. The CDR3 coding sequence is TGTGCCAGCAGGTCTTCGGGAGGGGGCTACACCTTC.

The chain joins TRBV7-9 to TRBJ1-1, with a tentative D call TRBD1 (5 bases). Germline V lookup: CDR1 SEHNR, CDR2 FQNEAQ (reference sequence). The V end was cut by 6 bases, the J end by 3 bases, with 17 bases between. The CDR3 consists of 15 residues. CDR3 coding DNA: TGTGCCAGCAGAACTACTACAGGTGGGGACACTGAAGCTTTCTTT. Translated, it gives CASRTTTGGDTEAFF.

The V call is TRBV11-2, the J call TRBJ1-2; no definite D call. The V gene lost 1 base and the J gene lost 7 bases, with 7 bases spanning the gap. The CDR3 sequence is 12 residues long. Germline CDR1 is SGHAT and CDR2 is FQNNGV. The CDR3: CASSLGQVGYTF. The DNA of the CDR3 is TGTGCCAGCAGCTTAGGGCAAGTTGGCTACACCTTC.

The J gene is TRBJ2-1, the V gene TRBV7-6; no firm D call. The CDR3 sequence is 13 residues long. V was cut by 2 bases and J by 2 bases, with 4 bases left in between. Germline assignment: CDR1 SGHVS and CDR2 FNYEAQ. CDR3 DNA sequence: TGTGCCAGCAGCTTACAGACCTACAATGAGCAGTTCTTC. Protein product: CASSLQTYNEQFF.

This clone appeared a single time. CDR3 sequence (DNA): TGCGCCAGTTGGACAAATCCTAGCACAGATACGCAGTATTTT. Protein sequence: CASWTNPSTDTQYF. The genes are TRBV5-1 and TRBJ2-3; D may be TRBD1 (5 bases). With 8 bases removed from V and 0 bases from J, the gap between germline ends came to 13 bases. This CDR3 spans 14 amino acids. The germline V gene encodes CDR1 SGHRS and CDR2 YFSETQ.

DNA for the CDR3: TGCAGTGCTAGTGGGGGACTAGCGGGATATACCGGGGAGCTGTTTTTT. Translated: CSASGGLAGYTGELFF. This rearrangement joins TRBV20-1 to TRBJ2-2, with 13 bases matching TRBD2. This CDR3 comprises 16 residues. Trimming removed 3 bases from V and 5 bases from J; junction bases left unmatched: 6. CDR1 is DFQATT, CDR2 SNEGSKA, per germline (reference sequence).

V gene TRBV2 combines with J gene TRBJ1-1, with 7 bases matching TRBD1. Trimming took 10 bases from V and 2 from J; bases not matched to a gene: 7. The germline V gene encodes CDR1 SNHLY and CDR2 FYNNEI. There are 13 residues in the CDR3. CDR3 sequence (DNA): TGTGCCACCTCAGGACAGGTCAACACTGAAGCTTTCTTT. Translating gives CATSGQVNTEAFF.

The J gene is TRBJ2-1, the V gene TRBV7-3, with a weak D call TRBD1 (5 bases). V gave up 1 base and J gave up 5 bases, with 12 bases separating them. Germline CDR1 SGHTA, CDR2 FQGTGA. The CDR3 covers 15 residues. The CDR3 coding sequence is TGTGCCAGCAGCTTAATTGCCAGGGTAGACAATGAGCAGTTCTTC. Its protein product is CASSLIARVDNEQFF.

This rearrangement joins TRBV28 to TRBJ2-7; tentatively, D is TRBD2 (6 bases). The length of the CDR3 is 14 residues. V lost 7 bases to trimming and J lost 3 bases, with 16 bases between them. The germline gives CDR1 MDHEN, CDR2 SYDVKM. The CDR3 region is CASTSAGRVYEQYF. CDR3 DNA sequence: TGTGCCAGCACTTCAGCGGGCAGAGTCTACGAGCAGTACTTC. The full variable domain, in which reference TRBV28 and TRBJ2-7 provide the parts outside the CDR3, is DVKVTQSSRYLVKRTGEKVFLECVQDMDHENMFWYRQDPGLGLRLIYFSYDVKMKEKGDIPEGYSVSREKKERFSLILESASTNQTSMYLCASTSAGRVYEQYFGPGTRLTVT.

The V and J genes are TRBV28 and TRBJ2-7; tentatively, D is TRBD1 (6 bases). Germline assignment: CDR1 MDHEN and CDR2 SYDVKM. The CDR3 extends over 12 amino acids. Between the trimmed V and J ends, which lost 6 bases and 10 bases, there was a span of 16 bases. The CDR3 loop reads CASSLSDRPQYF. The CDR3 DNA reads TGTGCCAGCAGCCTTTCAGACAGGCCCCAGTACTTC.

This chain connects TRBV28 to TRBJ2-3, with 10 bases that match TRBD1. The trim removed 6 bases at V and 4 bases at J, leaving 13 bases unmatched. CDR1 MDHEN and CDR2 SYDVKM come from the germline V gene. CDR3 length: 17 residues. The CDR3 protein is CASRTHPGQGLPDTQYF. The CDR3 DNA reads TGTGCCAGCAGGACCCACCCGGGACAGGGGTTGCCAGATACGCAGTATTTT.

There are a few counts of this clone. The chain joins TRBV28 to TRBJ1-5, with 9 bases identical to TRBD1. Germline CDR1 is MDHEN and CDR2 is SYDVKM. The CDR3 spans 16 residues. Trimming at V came to 3 bases and at J to 5 bases, leaving 8 bases not matched to a gene. The CDR3 loop is CASSFSGQGRHQPQHF. The CDR3 region has the DNA TGTGCCAGCAGTTTTTCGGGACAGGGTCGTCATCAGCCCCAGCATTTT. The whole variable domain, remainder taken from reference TRBV28 and TRBJ1-5, is DVKVTQSSRYLVKRTGEKVFLECVQDMDHENMFWYRQDPGLGLRLIYFSYDVKMKEKGDIPEGYSVSREKKERFSLILESASTNQTSMYLCASSFSGQGRHQPQHFGDGTRLSIL.

The genes are TRBV2 and TRBJ1-1; a possible D gene is TRBD1 (6 bases). This CDR3 is 14 amino acids long. Germline assignment: CDR1 SNHLY and CDR2 FYNNEI. V dropped 7 bases and J dropped 0 bases, with 12 bases sitting between them. The CDR3 loop is CASKTGPMNTEAFF. DNA for the CDR3: TGTGCCAGCAAGACAGGCCCGATGAACACTGAAGCTTTCTTT.

DNA for the CDR3: TGTGCCAGCAGCTTGTGGACAGGGGGGCATGGCTACACCTTC. The encoded protein is CASSLWTGGHGYTF. The chain is built from TRBV11-2 and TRBJ1-2; 10 nucleotides align to TRBD1. There are 14 residues in the CDR3. The germline gives CDR1 SGHAT, CDR2 FQNNGV. V gave up 3 bases and J gave up 6 bases; unmatched junction bases: 4.

The chain links TRBV19 to TRBJ2-3; 8 bases are a match to TRBD1. The V segment lost 4 bases and the J segment 1 base; nucleotides outside the gene matches: 7. This CDR3 is built from 16 residues. From germline, CDR1 is LNHDA and CDR2 SQIVND (reference sequence). The CDR3 DNA follows: TGTGCCAGTAGTACAACAGGGGGGATCGGCACAGATACGCAGTATTTT. Residues: CASSTTGGIGTDTQYF.

The J gene is TRBJ2-5, the V gene TRBV7-2, with D tentatively TRBD2 (6 bases). Germline assignment: CDR1 SGHTA and CDR2 FQGNSA. The V end was cut by 4 bases, the J end by 4 bases, with 10 bases between. CDR3 length: 13 residues. CDR3 amino acids: CASSSPEGETQYF. CDR3 DNA: TGTGCCAGCAGCTCGCCGGAGGGAGAGACCCAGTACTTC.

V usage is TRBV27 and J usage is TRBJ2-7, with 9 nucleotides matching TRBD1. Trimming at V came to 4 bases and at J to 3 bases, leaving 4 bases not matched to a gene. The CDR3 has 14 amino acids. Germline values: CDR1 MNHEY, CDR2 SMNVEV (reference sequence). CDR3 residues: CASSYLGQGYEQYF. The CDR3 coding sequence is TGTGCCAGCAGTTACCTGGGACAGGGCTACGAGCAGTACTTC.

This sequence joins TRBV5-4 and TRBJ2-7; TRBD1 matches at 9 bases. V lost 4 bases and J lost 3; bases outside the gene matches: 14. The CDR3 loop spans 17 amino acids. CDR1 and CDR2 (germline): SGHNT, YYREEE (reference sequence). This chain's CDR3 is CASSPTNGQGPYYEQYF. CDR3 sequence (DNA): TGTGCCAGCAGCCCTACCAATGGACAGGGGCCATACTACGAGCAGTACTTC.

This rearrangement joins TRBV5-4 to TRBJ1-1; TRBD1 might be the D (6 bases). This CDR3 contains 16 residues. Per the germline V gene, CDR1 is SGHNT and CDR2 is YYREEE (reference sequence). The V and J ends lost 1 base and 0 bases respectively, with 13 bases between them. Here the CDR3 DNA reads TGTGCCAGCAGCTTGCAAGTTGGACAGTTGAACACTGAAGCTTTCTTT. As protein: CASSLQVGQLNTEAFF. Variable domain in full (rest from reference TRBV5-4 and TRBJ1-1): ETGVTQSPTHLIKTRGQQVTLRCSSQSGHNTVSWYQQALGQGPQFIFQYYREEENGRGNFPPRFSGLQFPNYSSELNVNALELDDSALYLCASSLQVGQLNTEAFFGQGTRLTVV.

The genes are TRBV13 and TRBJ2-7; 8 bases fit TRBD1. The CDR3 length is 16 residues. The germline CDR1 and CDR2 sequences are PRHDT and FYEKMQ (reference sequence). With 3 bases clipped from V and 2 bases from J, the junction kept 9 bases outside the gene matches. The DNA for the CDR3 is TGTGCCAGCAGCTTCTGGACAGGGACAGACACCTACGAGCAGTACTTC. It yields the protein CASSFWTGTDTYEQYF.

This clone showed up just once. The chain links TRBV4-3 to TRBJ1-3; no clear D. The CDR3 length is 16 residues. Germline CDR1 is LGHNA and CDR2 is YSLEER. Trimming stripped 2 bases from V and 0 bases from J, with 11 bases between. In nucleotides, the CDR3 is TGCGCCAGCAGCCAATCTTACTTAATCTCTGGAAACACCATATATTTT. Translating gives CASSQSYLISGNTIYF.

This sequence joins TRBV5-6 and TRBJ2-7, with 9 bases fitting TRBD2. Germline V gives CDR1 SGHDT, CDR2 YYEEEE. This CDR3 is built from 15 residues. V gave up 1 base and J gave up 3 bases; unmatched junction bases: 5. CDR3 amino acids: CASSLWAGGYYEQYF. In DNA form, the CDR3 reads TGTGCCAGCAGCTTGTGGGCGGGAGGGTACTACGAGCAGTACTTC. Combining the CDR3 with reference TRBV5-6 and TRBJ2-7 gives the whole variable domain DAGVTQSPTHLIKTRGQQVTLRCSPKSGHDTVSWYQQALGQGPQFIFQYYEEEERQRGNFPDRFSGHQFPNYSSELNVNALLLGDSALYLCASSLWAGGYYEQYFGPGTRLTVT.

V gene TRBV6-2 or TRBV6-3 combines with J gene TRBJ2-7; TRBD1 agrees at 7 bases. Germline V gene sequence: CDR1 MNHEY, CDR2 SVGEGT. This CDR3 has 15 residues. Unmatched junction bases numbered 7, after V lost 5 bases and J lost 0 bases. The CDR3 reads CASSPLDRTSYEQYF. CDR3 bases: TGTGCCAGCAGTCCCCTGGACAGGACCTCCTACGAGCAGTACTTC.

DNA for the CDR3: TGCAGTGCTAGAGCCGGAGTTACGCAGTATTTT. Residues: CSARAGVTQYF. V usage is TRBV20-1 and J usage is TRBJ2-3; D not resolved. From germline, CDR1 is DFQATT and CDR2 SNEGSKA (reference sequence). The CDR3 is 11 residues long. With 1 base removed from V and 8 bases from J, the gap between germline ends came to 7 bases.

This clone has only a few counts. The V call is TRBV27, the J call TRBJ2-1; tentative D call: TRBD2 (5 bases). The germline gives CDR1 MNHEY, CDR2 SMNVEV (reference sequence). The CDR3 length is 15 residues. Between the trimmed V and J ends, which lost 4 bases and 0 bases, there was a span of 10 bases. CDR3 in amino acids: CASSSTGSSYNEQFF. In nucleotides, the CDR3 is TGTGCCAGCAGTTCGACTGGGAGCTCCTACAATGAGCAGTTCTTC.

This clone was seen a single time. The chain joins TRBV7-2 to TRBJ1-1; 7 nucleotides align to TRBD1. V shed 4 bases and J 11 bases; nucleotides not matched to a gene: 10. CDR1 SGHTA and CDR2 FQGNSA come from the germline V gene. The CDR3 consists of 13 residues. The CDR3 sequence: CASSSGHRGTAFF. CDR3 DNA sequence: TGTGCCAGCAGCTCGGGGCACAGGGGTACGGCTTTCTTT.

CDR3 coding DNA: TGTGCCAGCAGCCAAGATATCGAAAGCGGGGGGAGAAATGAGCAGTTCTTC. Translating gives CASSQDIESGGRNEQFF. The rearrangement joins TRBV3-1 (or the pseudogene TRBV3-2) to TRBJ2-1, with 9 bases fitting TRBD2. Looked up from germline, CDR1 is LGHDT and CDR2 is YNNKEL (reference sequence). The CDR3 has 17 residues. J was trimmed by 7 bases and V by 0 bases; bases with no gene match: 10.